What follows is one TCR beta chain and its context. The record originates from a study of blood T cell repertoires in COVID-19. TCRdb keeps only in-frame clones here, not all; method: immunoSEQ multiplex PCR. The table lists 130,000 to 150,000 clones, around 83% of them singletons. V dropped 2 bases and J dropped 5 bases, with 7 bases sitting between them. Germline CDR1 reads WSHSY; CDR2 reads SAAADI. CDR3 size: 13 residues. The chain couples TRBV10-2 to TRBJ2-1; D is unresolved. The sequence came from a man aged 60 to 69 with active or convalescent COVID-19. The sample consisted of peripheral blood. The CDR3 loop is CASSEIRDNEQFF. The CDR3 bases are TGCGCCAGCAGTGAGATCCGCGACAATGAGCAGTTCTTC.